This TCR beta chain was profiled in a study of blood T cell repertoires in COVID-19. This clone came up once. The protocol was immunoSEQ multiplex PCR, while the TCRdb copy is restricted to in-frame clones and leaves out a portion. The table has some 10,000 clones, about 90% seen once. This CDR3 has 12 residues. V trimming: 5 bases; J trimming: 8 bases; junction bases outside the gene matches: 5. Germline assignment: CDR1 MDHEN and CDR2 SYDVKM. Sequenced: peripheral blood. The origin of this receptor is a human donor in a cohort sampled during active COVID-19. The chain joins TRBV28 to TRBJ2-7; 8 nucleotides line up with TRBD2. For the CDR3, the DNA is TGTGCCAGCAGTACCCGGGGGGGGCAGCAGTACTTC. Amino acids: CASSTRGGQQYF.